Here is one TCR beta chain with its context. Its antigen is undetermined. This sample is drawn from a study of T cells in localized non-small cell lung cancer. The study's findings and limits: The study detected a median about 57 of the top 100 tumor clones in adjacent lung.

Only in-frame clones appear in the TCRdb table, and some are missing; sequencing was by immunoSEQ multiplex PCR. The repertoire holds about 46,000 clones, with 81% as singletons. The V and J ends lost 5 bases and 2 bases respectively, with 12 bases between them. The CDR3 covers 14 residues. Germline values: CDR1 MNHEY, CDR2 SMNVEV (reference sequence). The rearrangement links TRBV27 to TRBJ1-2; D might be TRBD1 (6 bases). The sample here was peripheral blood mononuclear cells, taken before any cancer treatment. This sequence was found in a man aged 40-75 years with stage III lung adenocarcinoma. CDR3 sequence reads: CASSPRGDNYGYTF. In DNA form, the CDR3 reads TGTGCCAGCAGTCCCAGGGGTGACAACTATGGCTACACCTTC.